One and the same sample provided the 26 T cell receptor beta chains below, sequenced in a study of identical twins. MiXCR, run by TCRdb on the 5' RACE reads, gives a single entry per CDR3 protein. Of 150,000 or so distinct CDR3 sequences in the sample, around 3.6% were seen once. The sequencing sample was made of memory T cells sorted from blood. These receptors originate from a young man in good health.

The rearrangement uses TRBV20-1 and TRBJ1-1; D is undetermined. Germline loops: CDR1 DFQATT, CDR2 SNEGSKA (reference sequence). This CDR3 has 11 amino acids. V gave up 6 bases and J gave up 8 bases, with 13 bases separating them. CDR3 nucleotide sequence: TGCAGTGCGGTACAGTTCGGGGAAGCTTTCTTT. It codes for CSAVQFGEAFF.

This clonotype appeared many times. The chain links TRBV6-1 to TRBJ2-1; 9 bases align to TRBD2. Germline CDR1 MNHNS, CDR2 SASEGT. The CDR3 has 16 residues. V trimming: 7 bases; J trimming: 4 bases; junction bases outside the gene matches: 11. CDR3 in amino acids: CASTSGAGGRYNEQFF. The CDR3 nucleotides are TGTGCCAGCACGAGCGGAGCGGGAGGCCGTTACAATGAGCAGTTCTTC.

This clonotype was counted between two and nine times. The chain couples TRBV28 to TRBJ1-2; D gene uncertain. V shed 3 bases and J shed 4 bases, with 15 bases lying between them. CDR1 is MDHEN, CDR2 SYDVKM, per germline. The CDR3 spans 15 residues. This chain's CDR3 is CASSFFSRRFYGYTF. CDR3 nucleotides: TGTGCCAGCAGTTTTTTTAGTAGAAGATTCTATGGCTACACCTTC.

This clonotype was recorded many times. This sequence joins TRBV28 and TRBJ2-7, with D unresolved. This CDR3 is built from 11 residues. Looked up from germline, CDR1 is MDHEN and CDR2 is SYDVKM. The V end lost 5 bases, the J end lost 4 bases, and 6 bases lay between the germline ends. The CDR3 spells CASSQEYEQYV. The CDR3 DNA reads as TGTGCCAGCAGTCAGGAGTACGAGCAGTACGTC.

This clonotype has a count of ten or more. The chain combines TRBV20-1 with TRBJ2-7; TRBD1 matches at 7 bases. The CDR3 covers 13 residues. Trimming at V came to 6 bases and at J to 5 bases, leaving 10 bases not matched to a gene. Germline V gene lookup returns CDR1 DFQATT and CDR2 SNEGSKA (reference sequence). CDR3: CSAPRGLTHEQYF. CDR3 DNA sequence: TGCAGTGCGCCTAGGGGGCTGACCCACGAGCAGTACTTC.

This chain uses TRBV6-1 with TRBJ2-1; D not resolved. This CDR3 is built from 12 residues. CDR1 MNHNS and CDR2 SASEGT come from the germline V gene. The V end lost 2 bases, the J end lost 10 bases, and 9 bases lay between the germline ends. This CDR3 is CASSEFMGEQFF. Here the CDR3 DNA reads TGTGCCAGCAGTGAATTTATGGGGGAGCAGTTCTTC.

This clonotype was observed many times. The gene calls are TRBV12-3 or TRBV12-4 and TRBJ1-2; perhaps TRBD1 as D (6 bases). CDR3 length: 14 residues. V lost 3 bases, J lost 8 bases, and 16 bases lay in between. CDR3 in amino acids: CASSLRGGPLGYTF. Here the CDR3 DNA reads TGTGCCAGCAGTTTGAGGGGGGGCCCTTTGGGCTACACCTTC.

Many counts were recorded for this clonotype. V usage is TRBV28 and J usage is TRBJ2-1; D is undetermined. CDR1 is MDHEN, CDR2 SYDVKM, per germline. V lost 3 bases and J lost 8, with 14 bases in between. CDR3 size: 14 residues. The CDR3 is CASSLYSLRDEQFF. For the CDR3, the DNA is TGTGCCAGCAGTTTGTACAGCCTTAGGGATGAGCAGTTCTTC.

This clonotype was seen a handful of times. V is TRBV12-3 or TRBV12-4 and J is TRBJ2-5, with 7 bases identical to TRBD1. The CDR3 is made up of 14 amino acids. V shed 6 bases, J shed 5 bases, and the junction held 9 bases outside the gene matches. CDR3 amino acids: CASRRDRAVETQYF. CDR3 nucleotide sequence: TGTGCCAGCAGAAGAGACAGGGCGGTGGAGACCCAGTACTTC.

This clonotype was recorded many times. This chain uses TRBV18 with TRBJ2-4, with D perhaps matching TRBD1 (5 bases). Per germline, CDR1 KGHSH and CDR2 LQKENI. The CDR3 covers 15 residues. Trimming pared 0 bases from V and 7 bases from J, leaving 13 bases between. The CDR3 DNA is TGTGCCAGCTCACCACCGGCTGCAGGGTGGAACATTCAGTACTTC. This sequence encodes CASSPPAAGWNIQYF. Variable domain in full (rest from reference TRBV18 and TRBJ2-4): NAGVMQNPRHLVRRRGQEARLRCSPMKGHSHVYWYRQLPEEGLKFMVYLQKENIIDESGMPKERFSAEFPKEGPSILRIQQVVRGDSAAYFCASSPPAAGWNIQYFGAGTRLSVL.

This clonotype was found many times. J is TRBJ2-5 and V is TRBV9; 8 bases are shared with TRBD1. Trimming at V came to 4 bases and at J to 2 bases, leaving 13 bases not matched to a gene. Germline V lookup: CDR1 SGDLS, CDR2 YYNGEE. The CDR3 length is 17 residues. The CDR3 spells CASSLGTGDNPQETQYF. For the CDR3, the DNA is TGTGCCAGCAGCCTTGGGACAGGCGACAACCCTCAAGAGACCCAGTACTTC.

This clonotype has ten or more counts. The rearrangement joins TRBV5-1 to TRBJ1-2, with 9 bases lining up with TRBD1. Germline V lookup: CDR1 SGHRS, CDR2 YFSETQ. This CDR3 has 16 residues. V shed 0 bases and J 6 bases; nucleotides not matched to a gene: 9. CDR3 DNA sequence: TGCGCCAGCAGCTTGGCTGCCGGGACAGGGCGAGATGGCTACACCTTC. It yields the protein CASSLAAGTGRDGYTF.

The sample holds many counts of this clonotype. J is TRBJ1-2 and V is TRBV20-1, with TRBD1 identical over 11 bases. Germline V gives CDR1 DFQATT, CDR2 SNEGSKA (reference sequence). V shed 6 bases and J 3 bases; nucleotides not matched to a gene: 6. The CDR3 covers 14 residues. The CDR3 nucleotides are TGCAGTGCCTGGGGACAGGGGGTAGACTATGGCTACACCTTC. Amino acid sequence: CSAWGQGVDYGYTF.

The sample holds many counts of this clonotype. The chain couples TRBV20-1 to TRBJ2-3, with D tentatively TRBD2 (5 bases). Deletions cut 3 bases from V and 0 bases from J, with 16 bases between. The CDR3 extends over 16 amino acids. The germline V gene encodes CDR1 DFQATT and CDR2 SNEGSKA (reference sequence). The CDR3 DNA is TGCAGTGCTAGGGGGATTAGACGGACTAGCACAGATACGCAGTATTTT. Its translation is CSARGIRRTSTDTQYF.

This clonotype was observed at least ten times. The CDR3 here is CASSHETGREETQYF. The DNA for the CDR3 is TGCGCCAGCAGCCACGAAACGGGCAGGGAAGAGACCCAGTACTTC. The V and J genes are TRBV4-3 and TRBJ2-5; possible D gene TRBD1, 5 bases. Germline V CDR1 and CDR2: LGHNA, YSLEER. CDR3 length: 15 residues. The V end lost 3 bases, the J end lost 3 bases, and 14 bases lay between the germline ends.

This clonotype was detected a few times. V gene TRBV18 combines with J gene TRBJ1-5, with D possibly TRBD1 on 6 matching bases. Germline V gives CDR1 KGHSH, CDR2 LQKENI. This CDR3 has 14 amino acids. V gave up 2 bases and J gave up 4 bases, with 9 bases separating them. This chain's CDR3 is CASSPNRVNQPQHF. The DNA of the CDR3 is TGTGCCAGCTCACCAAACAGGGTTAATCAGCCCCAGCATTTT.

This clonotype occurred many times. The chain is built from TRBV6-2 or TRBV6-3 and TRBJ2-2; D call uncertain. The CDR3 is made up of 13 amino acids. V was pared by 4 bases and J by 5 bases, with 8 bases between. The V gene's germline CDR1 is MNHEY and CDR2 SVGEGT. CDR3 DNA sequence: TGTGCCAGCAGTTCCGGACCGACCGGGGAGCTGTTTTTT. Translating it yields CASSSGPTGELFF.

This clonotype was picked up many times. The chain has TRBV14 and TRBJ2-7; TRBD1 matches at 8 bases. Germline CDR1 and CDR2: SGHDN and FVKESK. This CDR3 is built from 15 residues. Germline trimming cut 2 bases from V and 3 bases from J; bases unmatched to any gene: 6. The CDR3 spells CASSQSGGAFYEQYF. The CDR3 DNA sequence: TGTGCCAGCAGCCAATCAGGGGGCGCGTTCTACGAGCAGTACTTC.

This clonotype has at least ten counts. The V gene is TRBV10-3, the J gene TRBJ2-5; 9 bases agree with TRBD2. Trimming cost V 0 bases and J 1 base; bases outside gene matches: 0. CDR3 length: 15 residues. Germline-derived CDR1 and CDR2 are ENHRY and SYGVKD. The CDR3 is CAISESTSGQETQYF. CDR3 coding DNA: TGTGCCATCAGTGAGTCGACTAGCGGCCAAGAGACCCAGTACTTC.

The sample holds many counts of this clonotype. The chain uses TRBV11-2 and TRBJ1-1, with D unclear. The CDR3 has 14 amino acids. CDR1 and CDR2 from the germline V gene are SGHAT and FQNNGV. V gave up 5 bases and J gave up 2 bases, with 12 bases separating them. This CDR3 reads CASSPQGSNTEAFF. The DNA for the CDR3 is TGTGCCAGCAGCCCCCAAGGTTCTAACACTGAAGCTTTCTTT.

This clonotype has ten or more counts. This chain links TRBV6-4 with TRBJ2-1; D uncertain. The CDR3 spans 19 residues. Germline loops: CDR1 MRHNA, CDR2 SNTAGT. V was trimmed by 2 bases and J by 3 bases, leaving 23 bases between them. The CDR3 loop reads CASSDPWNTGLKDYNEQFF. The CDR3, as DNA: TGTGCCAGCAGTGACCCTTGGAATACGGGTCTGAAAGACTACAATGAGCAGTTCTTC.

This clonotype was counted at least ten times. V usage is TRBV20-1 and J usage is TRBJ2-6, with TRBD2 identical over 11 bases. Germline-derived CDR1 and CDR2 are DFQATT and SNEGSKA (reference sequence). Unmatched junction bases numbered 11, after V lost 4 bases and J lost 0 bases. The CDR3 is 19 residues long. The CDR3 is CSATTRTSGSYSGANVLTF. CDR3 nucleotide sequence: TGCAGTGCTACAACCCGGACTAGCGGGTCTTACTCTGGGGCCAACGTCCTGACTTTC.

This clonotype was detected many times. The chain has TRBV7-8 and TRBJ2-2; 9 bases are shared with TRBD2. This CDR3 region has 15 residues. Trimming at V came to 2 bases and at J to 4 bases, leaving 2 bases not matched to a gene. Germline V gives CDR1 SGHVS, CDR2 FQNEAQ. CDR3 sequence reads: CASSLLRGGTGELFF. The DNA of the CDR3 is TGTGCCAGCAGCTTATTGCGGGGGGGCACCGGGGAGCTGTTTTTT.

The CDR3 DNA reads as TGTGCCAGCAGCTTAGATGGATGGGCCGGAGGCTACACCTTC. Protein sequence: CASSLDGWAGGYTF. The chain is built from TRBV7-2 and TRBJ1-2; D ambiguous. V was clipped by 1 base and J by 8 bases, with 14 bases between them. The CDR3 has 14 amino acids. The germline gives CDR1 SGHTA, CDR2 FQGNSA. The variable domain in full, completed from reference TRBV7-2 and TRBJ1-2, reads GAGVSQSPSNKVTEKGKDVELRCDPISGHTALYWYRQSLGQGLEFLIYFQGNSAPDKSGLPSDRFSAERTGGSVSTLTIQRTQQEDSAVYLCASSLDGWAGGYTFGSGTRLTVV.

This clonotype was seen ten or more times. The junction shows a germline mismatch at one end, possibly a read error. The rearrangement uses TRBV28 and TRBJ2-7; D is undetermined. CDR3 length equals 12 residues. Germline V gives CDR1 MDHEN, CDR2 SYDVKM. As DNA, the CDR3 is TGTGCCAGCAGTTTATTTTCAGACCCCCTGCATTTC. Protein: CASSLFSDPLHF.

This clonotype was seen at least ten times. This chain joins TRBV29-1 and TRBJ1-2; 12 bases map to TRBD1. V shed 7 bases, J shed 2 bases, and the junction held 2 bases outside the gene matches. The CDR3 runs to 13 residues. Germline V gene lookup returns CDR1 SQVTM and CDR2 ANQGSEA. In DNA form, the CDR3 reads TGCAGCGGAGGGACAGGGGGCAACTATGGCTACACCTTC. Its translation is CSGGTGGNYGYTF.